This T cell receptor beta chain was sequenced in a study of cytomegalovirus exposure and HLA in healthy donors. Researchers ran the PCR with 60 Vbeta and 13 Jbeta primers. The assay was immunoSEQ multiplex PCR, and TCRdb's table has in-frame clones only and misses some. Of roughly 170,000 clones listed, 60% to 80% are singletons. CDR3 length: 17 residues. Germline V gene lookup returns CDR1 SGHDT and CDR2 YYEEEE. V trimming: 4 bases; J trimming: 5 bases; junction bases outside the gene matches: 15. This TCR derives from a woman in her fifties or sixties in good health and CMV-seropositive. This chain links TRBV5-6 with TRBJ2-7; the match to TRBD1 covers 10 bases. Material: PBMCs. The CDR3 DNA is TGTGCCAGCAGCCAACCCCTCGGACAGGGGGGAATCAACGAGCAGTACTTC. This codes for CASSQPLGQGGINEQYF.